This TCR beta chain was found in a study of identical twins. This clonotype occurred many times. Its antigen is still unknown. A template switching step contributed a universal primer site, while unique molecular identifiers were present in the cDNA. TCRdb re-analysed the 5' RACE reads in MiXCR, keeping a single row per CDR3 protein. The sample holds fewer than 550,000 distinct CDR3 sequences, approximately 14% seen once. Germline V gives CDR1 SGHRS, CDR2 YFSETQ. The CDR3 has 14 residues. The V end was cut by 0 bases, the J end by 5 bases, with 12 bases between. Findings and caveats of the study: Researchers reported weaker excess twin sharing in beta out-of-frame sequences. Twin sharing of out-of-frame TCR alpha was underestimated by models in monozygotic pairs.

This sample also appeared in a second study, on yellow fever vaccine responses in identical twins.

This receptor was identified in a woman between 18 and 29 years old in good health. J is TRBJ2-7 and V is TRBV5-1; no definite D call. Sequencing input: CD4+ T cells sorted from blood. CDR3 sequence: CASSLAIGNHEQYF. The CDR3 DNA sequence: TGCGCCAGCAGCTTGGCCATCGGTAATCACGAGCAGTACTTC.